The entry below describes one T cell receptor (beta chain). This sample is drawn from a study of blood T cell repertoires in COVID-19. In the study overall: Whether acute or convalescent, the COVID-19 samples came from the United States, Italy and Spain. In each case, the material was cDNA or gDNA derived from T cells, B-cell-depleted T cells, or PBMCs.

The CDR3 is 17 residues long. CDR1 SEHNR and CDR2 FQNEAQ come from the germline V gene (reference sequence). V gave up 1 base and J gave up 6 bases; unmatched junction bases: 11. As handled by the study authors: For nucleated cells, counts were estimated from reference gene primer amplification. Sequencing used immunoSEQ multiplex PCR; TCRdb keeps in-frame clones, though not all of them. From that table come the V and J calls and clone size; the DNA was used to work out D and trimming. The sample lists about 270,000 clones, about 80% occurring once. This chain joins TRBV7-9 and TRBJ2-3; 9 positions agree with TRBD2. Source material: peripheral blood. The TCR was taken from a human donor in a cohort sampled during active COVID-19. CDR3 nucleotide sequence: TGTGCCAGCAGCTTAGGTCGCTCCAGCGGGAGGAGGGATACGCAGTATTTT. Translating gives CASSLGRSSGRRDTQYF.